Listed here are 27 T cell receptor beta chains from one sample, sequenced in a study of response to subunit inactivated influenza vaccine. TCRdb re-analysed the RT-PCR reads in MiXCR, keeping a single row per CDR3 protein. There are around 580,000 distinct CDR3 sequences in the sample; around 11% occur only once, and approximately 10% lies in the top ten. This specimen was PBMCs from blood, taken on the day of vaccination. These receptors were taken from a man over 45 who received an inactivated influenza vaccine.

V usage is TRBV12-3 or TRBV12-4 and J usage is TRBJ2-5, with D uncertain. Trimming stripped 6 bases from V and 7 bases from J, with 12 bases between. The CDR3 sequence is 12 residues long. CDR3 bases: TGTGCCAGCAGCGCTGGCACGGCGACCCAGTACTTC. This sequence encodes CASSAGTATQYF.

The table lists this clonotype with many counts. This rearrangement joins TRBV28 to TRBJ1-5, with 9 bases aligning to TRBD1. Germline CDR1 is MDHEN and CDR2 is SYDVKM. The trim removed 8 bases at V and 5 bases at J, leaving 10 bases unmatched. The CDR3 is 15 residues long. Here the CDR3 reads CASDYTNRGHQPQHF. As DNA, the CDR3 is TGTGCCAGCGACTACACTAACAGGGGGCATCAGCCCCAGCATTTT.

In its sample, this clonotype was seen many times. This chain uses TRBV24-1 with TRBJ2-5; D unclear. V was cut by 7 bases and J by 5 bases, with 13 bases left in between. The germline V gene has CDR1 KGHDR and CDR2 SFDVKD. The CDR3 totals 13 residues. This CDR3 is CATSPDWGETQYF. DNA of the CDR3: TGTGCCACCAGCCCCGATTGGGGTGAGACCCAGTACTTC.

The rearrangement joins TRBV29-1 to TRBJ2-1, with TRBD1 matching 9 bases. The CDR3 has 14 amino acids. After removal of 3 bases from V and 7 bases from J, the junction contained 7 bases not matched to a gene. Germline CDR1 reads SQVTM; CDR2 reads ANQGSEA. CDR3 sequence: CSVDPGTGMNEQFF. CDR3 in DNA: TGCAGCGTTGATCCCGGGACAGGGATGAATGAGCAGTTCTTC.

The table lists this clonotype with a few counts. CDR3 DNA: TGCGCCAGCAGCCAAGACAGGGGTAGTAATTCACCCCTCCACTTT. Its translation: CASSQDRGSNSPLHF. The chain carries TRBV4-3 and TRBJ1-6, with a tentative D call TRBD1 (6 bases). The CDR3 consists of 15 residues. Germline V gives CDR1 LGHNA, CDR2 YSLEER. The germline V and J ends were trimmed by 0 bases and 6 bases, with 9 bases remaining between them.

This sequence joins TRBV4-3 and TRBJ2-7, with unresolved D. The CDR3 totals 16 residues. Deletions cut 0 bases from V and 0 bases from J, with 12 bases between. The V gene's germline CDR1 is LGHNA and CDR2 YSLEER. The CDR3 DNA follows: TGCGCCAGCAGCCAAGACCCGACTCGTAGCTCCTACGAGCAGTACTTC. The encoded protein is CASSQDPTRSSYEQYF.

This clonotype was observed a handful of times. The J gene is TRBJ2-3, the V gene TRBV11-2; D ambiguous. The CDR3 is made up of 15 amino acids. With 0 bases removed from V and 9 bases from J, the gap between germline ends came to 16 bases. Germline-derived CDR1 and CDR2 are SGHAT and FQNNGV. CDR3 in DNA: TGTGCCAGCAGCTTAGATTACCAGCTCAGGTACACGCAGTATTTT. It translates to CASSLDYQLRYTQYF. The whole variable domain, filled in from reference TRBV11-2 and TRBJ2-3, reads EAGVAQSPRYKIIEKRQSVAFWCNPISGHATLYWYQQILGQGPKLLIQFQNNGVVDDSQLPKDRFSAERLKGVDSTLKIQPAKLEDSAVYLCASSLDYQLRYTQYFGPGTRLTVL.

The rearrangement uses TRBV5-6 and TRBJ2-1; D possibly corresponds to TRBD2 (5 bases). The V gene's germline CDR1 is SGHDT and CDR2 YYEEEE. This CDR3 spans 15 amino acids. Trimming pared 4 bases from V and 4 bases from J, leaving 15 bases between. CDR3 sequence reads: CASSDRLSTYNEQFF. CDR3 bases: TGTGCCAGCAGCGACCGACTATCCACATACAATGAGCAGTTCTTC.

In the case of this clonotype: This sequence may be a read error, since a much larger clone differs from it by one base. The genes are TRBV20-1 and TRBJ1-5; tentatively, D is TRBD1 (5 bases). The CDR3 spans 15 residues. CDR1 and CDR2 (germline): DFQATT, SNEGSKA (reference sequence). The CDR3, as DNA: TGCAGTGATAGAGAGGGCGCGGGGGGGAGTCAGCCCCAGCATTTT. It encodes CSDREGAGGSQPQHF.

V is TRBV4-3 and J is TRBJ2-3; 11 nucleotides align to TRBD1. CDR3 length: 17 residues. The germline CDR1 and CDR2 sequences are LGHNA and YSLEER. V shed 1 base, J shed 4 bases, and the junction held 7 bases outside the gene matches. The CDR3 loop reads CASSQAGGQGAADTQYF. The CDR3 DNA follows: TGCGCCAGCAGCCAAGCGGGCGGACAGGGGGCTGCAGATACGCAGTATTTT.

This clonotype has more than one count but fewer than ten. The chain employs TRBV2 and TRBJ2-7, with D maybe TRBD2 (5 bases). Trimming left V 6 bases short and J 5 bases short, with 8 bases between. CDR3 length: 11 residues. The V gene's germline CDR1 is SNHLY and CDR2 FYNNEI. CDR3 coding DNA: TGTGCCAGCAGGGCGGGCGACGAGCAGTACTTC. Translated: CASRAGDEQYF.

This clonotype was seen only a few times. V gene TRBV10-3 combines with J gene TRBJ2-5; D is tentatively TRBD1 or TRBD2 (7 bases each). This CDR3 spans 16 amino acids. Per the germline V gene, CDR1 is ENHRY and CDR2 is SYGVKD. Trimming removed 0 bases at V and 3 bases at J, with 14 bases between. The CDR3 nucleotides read TGTGCCATCAGTGAGTCACCACAGGGGAGGGAAGAGACCCAGTACTTC. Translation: CAISESPQGREETQYF.

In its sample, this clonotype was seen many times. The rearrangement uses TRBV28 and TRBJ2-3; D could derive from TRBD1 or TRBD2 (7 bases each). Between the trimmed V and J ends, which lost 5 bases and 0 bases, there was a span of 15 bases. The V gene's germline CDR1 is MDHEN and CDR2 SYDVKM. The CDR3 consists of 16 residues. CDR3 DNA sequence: TGTGCCAGCAGTCGGTGGGAGGGGGCTAGCACAGATACGCAGTATTTT. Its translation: CASSRWEGASTDTQYF.

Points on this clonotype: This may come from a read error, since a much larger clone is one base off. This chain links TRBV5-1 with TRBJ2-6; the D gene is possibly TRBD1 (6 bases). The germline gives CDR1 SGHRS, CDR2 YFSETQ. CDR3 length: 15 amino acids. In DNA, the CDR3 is TGCGCCAGCCGCTTGGGGGCCTCTGGGGCCAACGTCCTGACTTTC. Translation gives CASRLGASGANVLTF.

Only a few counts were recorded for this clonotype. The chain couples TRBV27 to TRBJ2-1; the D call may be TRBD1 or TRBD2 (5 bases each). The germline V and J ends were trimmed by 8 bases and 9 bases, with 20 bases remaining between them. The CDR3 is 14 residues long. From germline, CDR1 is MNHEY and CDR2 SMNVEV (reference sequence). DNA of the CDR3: TGTGCCAGCGGAAATATAGGGGCGGGCGGTGAGCAGTTCTTC. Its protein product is CASGNIGAGGEQFF.

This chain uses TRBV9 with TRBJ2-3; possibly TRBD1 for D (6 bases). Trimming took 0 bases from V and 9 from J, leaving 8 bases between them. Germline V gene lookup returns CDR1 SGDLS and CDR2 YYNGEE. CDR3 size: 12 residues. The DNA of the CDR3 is TGTGCCAGCAGCGTAGTACAGGGAACGCAGTATTTT. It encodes CASSVVQGTQYF.

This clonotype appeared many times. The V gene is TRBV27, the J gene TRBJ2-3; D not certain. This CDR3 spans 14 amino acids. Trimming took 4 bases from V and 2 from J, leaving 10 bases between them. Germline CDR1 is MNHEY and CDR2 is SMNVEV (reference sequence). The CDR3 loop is CASSSPLSTDTQYF. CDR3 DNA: TGTGCCAGCAGTTCCCCCCTGTCCACAGATACGCAGTATTTT.

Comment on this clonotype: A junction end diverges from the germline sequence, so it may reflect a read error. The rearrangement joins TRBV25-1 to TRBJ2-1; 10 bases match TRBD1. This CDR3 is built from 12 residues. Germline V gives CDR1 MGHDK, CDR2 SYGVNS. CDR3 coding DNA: TGTGCCAGCAGTGCTGGGACAGGGGAGGGGGTCTTC. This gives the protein CASSAGTGEGVF.

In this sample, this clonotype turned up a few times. Here the CDR3 DNA reads TGTGCCAGCAGGGAGACAGGGGGACAGCCCCAGCATTTT. It specifies CASRETGGQPQHF. The chain combines TRBV12-3 or TRBV12-4 with TRBJ1-5; 9 bases fit TRBD1. The V gene end was trimmed by 6 bases and the J gene end by 7 bases; junction bases not matched to a gene: 4. The CDR3 is 13 residues long.

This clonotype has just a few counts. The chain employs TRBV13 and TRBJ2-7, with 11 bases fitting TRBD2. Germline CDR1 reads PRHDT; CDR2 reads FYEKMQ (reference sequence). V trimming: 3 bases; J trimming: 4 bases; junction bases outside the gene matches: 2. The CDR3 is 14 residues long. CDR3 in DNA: TGTGCCAGCAGCTTTAGCGGGGGGGTATACGAGCAGTACTTC. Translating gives CASSFSGGVYEQYF.

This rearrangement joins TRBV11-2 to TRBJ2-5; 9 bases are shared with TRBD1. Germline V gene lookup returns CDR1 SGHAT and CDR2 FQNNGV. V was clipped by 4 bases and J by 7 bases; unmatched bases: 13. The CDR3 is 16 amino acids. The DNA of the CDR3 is TGTGCCAGCAGCTACCCCGGCGGACAGGGGACGTTGACCCAGTACTTC. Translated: CASSYPGGQGTLTQYF.

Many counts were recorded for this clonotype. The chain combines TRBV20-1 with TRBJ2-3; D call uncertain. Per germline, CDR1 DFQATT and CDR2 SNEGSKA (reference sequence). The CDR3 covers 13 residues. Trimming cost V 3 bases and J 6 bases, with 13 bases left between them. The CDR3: CSASISSWDTQYF. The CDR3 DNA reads TGCAGTGCTAGTATCAGTTCCTGGGATACGCAGTATTTT.

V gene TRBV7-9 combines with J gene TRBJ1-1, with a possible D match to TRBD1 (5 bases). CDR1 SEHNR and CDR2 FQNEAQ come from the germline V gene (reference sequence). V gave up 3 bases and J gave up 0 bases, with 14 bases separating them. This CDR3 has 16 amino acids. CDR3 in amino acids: CASSFPGLGMNTEAFF. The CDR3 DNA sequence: TGTGCCAGCAGCTTCCCAGGGCTGGGGATGAACACTGAAGCTTTCTTT.

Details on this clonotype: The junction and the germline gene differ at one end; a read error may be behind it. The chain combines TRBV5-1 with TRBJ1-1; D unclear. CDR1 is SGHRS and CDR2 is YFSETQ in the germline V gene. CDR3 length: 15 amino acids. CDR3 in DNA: TGCGCCTGCAGCTTGTTGGGAGGGTTGGACACTGAAGCTTTCTTT. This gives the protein CACSLLGGLDTEAFF.

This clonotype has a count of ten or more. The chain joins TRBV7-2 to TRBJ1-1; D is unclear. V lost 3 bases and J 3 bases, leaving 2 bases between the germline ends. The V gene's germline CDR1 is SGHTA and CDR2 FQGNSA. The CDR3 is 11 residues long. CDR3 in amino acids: CASSFDTEAFF. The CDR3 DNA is TGTGCCAGCAGCTTTGACACTGAAGCTTTCTTT. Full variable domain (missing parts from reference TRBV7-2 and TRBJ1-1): GAGVSQSPSNKVTEKGKDVELRCDPISGHTALYWYRQSLGQGLEFLIYFQGNSAPDKSGLPSDRFSAERTGGSVSTLTIQRTQQEDSAVYLCASSFDTEAFFGQGTRLTVV.

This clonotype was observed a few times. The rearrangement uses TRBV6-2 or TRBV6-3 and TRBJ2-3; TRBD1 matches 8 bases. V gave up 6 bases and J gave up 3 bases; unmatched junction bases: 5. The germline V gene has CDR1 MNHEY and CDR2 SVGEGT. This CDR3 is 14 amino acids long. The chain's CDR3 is CASREQGETDTQYF. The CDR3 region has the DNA TGTGCCAGCAGAGAACAGGGGGAAACAGATACGCAGTATTTT.

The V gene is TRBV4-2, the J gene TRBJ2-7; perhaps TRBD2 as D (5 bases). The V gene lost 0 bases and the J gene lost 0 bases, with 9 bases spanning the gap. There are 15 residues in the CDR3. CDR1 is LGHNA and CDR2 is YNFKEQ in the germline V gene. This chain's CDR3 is CASSQEASSSYEQYF. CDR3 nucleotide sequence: TGTGCCAGCAGCCAAGAAGCTAGCAGCTCCTACGAGCAGTACTTC.